There are a few counts of the clone carrying this T cell receptor beta chain. The antigen is undetermined. TCR alpha and TCR beta cDNA libraries carrying sample barcodes and UMIs were produced by 5'RACE using constant-segment primers. TCRdb reprocessed the 5' RACE reads with MiXCR, giving one entry per CDR3 protein. The sample shows 470,000 or so distinct CDR3 sequences, 20% of them seen only once. The sample comes from a study of T-cell memory formation after mild COVID-19. Overall study context: Across donors, TCR clusters were largely donor specific. General observations from the study: In second-wave clones peaking day 37, SARS-CoV-2 specificity remained unconfirmed. Clones that got smaller from day 15 to 85 had even CD4/CD8, while clones growing later tipped toward CD4+.

CDR1 is SGDLS and CDR2 is YYNGEE in the germline V gene. The CDR3 extends over 17 amino acids. V lost 0 bases and J 0 bases, leaving 14 bases between the germline ends. The receptor's source is an adult woman who had mild COVID-19 (a few samples of this study predate the infection). Cell type and time point are not known. V and J are TRBV9 and TRBJ2-3; D possibly uses TRBD1 or TRBD2 (5 bases each). Source material: PBMCs or a T cell subset sorted from them (not recorded which). CDR3 residues: CASSVGPGRGSTDTQYF. The CDR3 nucleotides are TGTGCCAGCAGCGTAGGTCCGGGACGTGGGAGCACAGATACGCAGTATTTT.